Listed here is a single T cell receptor beta chain. Only CD45RO-negative cells positively selected for CCR7 counted as naive CD8 cells, so terminally differentiated effector memory CD45RA+ cells were excluded. Adult donors, all healthy and HIV-negative, had no recent acute infections or vaccinations. This table comes from immunoSEQ multiplex PCR, and its TCRdb copy is limited to in-frame clones, with some not included. The data show about 580,000 clones, with roughly 98% seen just once and around 0.3% held by the top ten. The CDR3 is made up of 15 amino acids. Germline CDR1 reads SQVTM; CDR2 reads ANQGSEA. After removal of 6 bases from V and 4 bases from J, the junction contained 4 bases not matched to a gene. This sample is drawn from a study of shared clonotypes between healthy human individuals. Overall study: Used for every donor were three CD4 naive, three CD4 memory, two CD8 naive and one CD8 memory plate.

The TCR comes from a man aged 25 to 40 in good health. V usage is TRBV29-1 and J usage is TRBJ2-2, with 14 bases fitting TRBD2. The source material was naive CD8+ T cells sorted from blood. CDR3 DNA: TGCAGCGTGGAGACTAGCGGGGGGGTCACCGGGGAGCTGTTTTTT. Protein: CSVETSGGVTGELFF.